Presented here are 30 T cell receptor beta chains from one specimen sequenced in a study of blood T cell repertoires in COVID-19. TCRdb's copy holds only in-frame clones and misses some; the assay was immunoSEQ multiplex PCR. The data show about 200,000 clones, over 80% seen once. Sequencing was performed on peripheral blood. The receptor set was obtained from a middle-aged man with acute or convalescent COVID-19.

The chain combines TRBV30 with TRBJ2-3; 11 nucleotides match TRBD2. The CDR3 runs to 14 residues. The V segment lost 2 bases and the J segment 6 bases; nucleotides outside the gene matches: 4. Germline CDR1 is GTSNPN and CDR2 is SVGIG (reference sequence). Here the CDR3 reads CAWSMTSGMDTQYF. CDR3 DNA sequence: TGTGCCTGGAGTATGACTAGCGGGATGGATACGCAGTATTTT.

The rearrangement uses TRBV6-5 and TRBJ2-5, with D perhaps matching TRBD2 (6 bases). V shed 6 bases and J shed 5 bases, with 19 bases lying between them. In germline, CDR1 is MNHEY, CDR2 SVGAGI. This CDR3 spans 15 amino acids. This chain's CDR3 is CASRTRDSKRETQYF. In DNA form, the CDR3 reads TGTGCCAGCAGGACTCGGGACTCGAAACGGGAGACCCAGTACTTC.

The rearrangement links TRBV10-3 to TRBJ2-1; the D gene is possibly TRBD2 (5 bases). Germline-derived CDR1 and CDR2 are ENHRY and SYGVKD. V dropped 3 bases and J dropped 0 bases, with 9 bases sitting between them. This CDR3 has 15 residues. The CDR3 nucleotides read TGTGCCATCAGTGAAAGCGGAAACTCCTACAATGAGCAGTTCTTC. Its translation: CAISESGNSYNEQFF.

J is TRBJ2-3 and V is TRBV5-4, with TRBD2 matching over 11 bases. This CDR3 is 16 amino acids long. V lost 3 bases and J lost 2; bases outside the gene matches: 5. The germline V gene has CDR1 SGHNT and CDR2 YYREEE (reference sequence). CDR3 sequence: CASSSGTSGFTDTQYF. The CDR3, as DNA: TGTGCCAGCAGCTCCGGGACTAGCGGATTCACAGATACGCAGTATTTT. The whole variable domain, remainder taken from reference TRBV5-4 and TRBJ2-3, is ETGVTQSPTHLIKTRGQQVTLRCSSQSGHNTVSWYQQALGQGPQFIFQYYREEENGRGNFPPRFSGLQFPNYSSELNVNALELDDSALYLCASSSGTSGFTDTQYFGPGTRLTVL.

CDR3 protein: CASSIDGRGTEAFF. DNA of the CDR3: TGTGCCAGTAGTATAGATGGCAGGGGAACTGAAGCTTTCTTT. The chain carries TRBV19 and TRBJ1-1; D might be TRBD1 (6 bases). V gave up 0 bases and J gave up 5 bases, with 10 bases separating them. There are 14 residues in the CDR3. Per germline, CDR1 LNHDA and CDR2 SQIVND (reference sequence).

CDR3 sequence reads: CASSLRTAGNGYTF. DNA of the CDR3: TGTGCCAGCAGTTTACGTACGGCAGGTAATGGCTACACCTTC. The chain links TRBV28 to TRBJ1-2; D call uncertain. The length of the CDR3 is 14 residues. Trimming removed 2 bases at V and 6 bases at J, with 13 bases between. Germline CDR1 reads MDHEN; CDR2 reads SYDVKM.

J is TRBJ1-1 and V is TRBV24-1, with D possibly being TRBD1 (6 bases). The CDR3 sequence is 13 residues long. Per germline, CDR1 KGHDR and CDR2 SFDVKD. Trimming took off 7 bases at V and 3 bases at J, with 11 bases between the two ends. CDR3 in amino acids: CATSQGSDTEAFF. The CDR3 nucleotides read TGTGCCACCAGCCAGGGGAGCGACACTGAAGCTTTCTTT.

This clone has more than one count but fewer than ten. This chain joins TRBV7-3 and TRBJ1-3, with D tentatively TRBD1 (6 bases). Germline values: CDR1 SGHTA, CDR2 FQGTGA. V lost 3 bases, J lost 1 base, and 10 bases lay in between. The CDR3 runs 15 residues. The CDR3 bases are TGTGCCAGCAGCTTGGACAGTCGGTCTGGAAACACCATATATTTT. This encodes CASSLDSRSGNTIYF. The entire variable domain, with the rest obtained from reference TRBV7-3 and TRBJ1-3, is as follows: GAGVSQTPSNKVTEKGKYVELRCDPISGHTALYWYRQSLGQGPEFLIYFQGTGAADDSGLPNDRFFAVRPEGSVSTLKIQRTERGDSAVYLCASSLDSRSGNTIYFGEGSWLTVV.

The chain recombines TRBV20-1 with TRBJ2-1; D ambiguous. Trimming pared 1 base from V and 8 bases from J, leaving 6 bases between. The germline V gene has CDR1 DFQATT and CDR2 SNEGSKA (reference sequence). This CDR3 is 11 amino acids long. CDR3 coding DNA: TGCAGTGCTAGAGCCGGTCATGAGCAGTTCTTC. Protein: CSARAGHEQFF.

The chain recombines TRBV3-1 (or the pseudogene TRBV3-2) with TRBJ1-2; D not certain. The V end lost 6 bases, the J end lost 4 bases, and 9 bases lay between the germline ends. Germline V gene sequence: CDR1 LGHDT, CDR2 YNNKEL (reference sequence). The CDR3 length is 12 residues. Here the CDR3 reads CASSLESYGYTF. In DNA, the CDR3 is TGTGCCAGCAGTCTTGAGTCCTATGGCTACACCTTC.

The chain has TRBV10-3 and TRBJ1-3; 9 bases align to TRBD1. The junction had 3 bases not matched to a gene; V was cut back by 3 bases and J by 0 bases. Germline V gives CDR1 ENHRY, CDR2 SYGVKD. There are 16 residues in the CDR3. In nucleotides, the CDR3 is TGTGCCATCAGTGAATTACAGGGGGCCTCTGGAAACACCATATATTTT. It codes for CAISELQGASGNTIYF.

This clone was recorded a few times. The genes are TRBV4-2 and TRBJ2-7; no definite D call. This CDR3 region has 12 residues. The germline CDR1 and CDR2 sequences are LGHNA and YNFKEQ. Trimming pared 3 bases from V and 7 bases from J, leaving 10 bases between. The chain's CDR3 is CASSHPDGEQYF. CDR3 coding DNA: TGTGCCAGCAGCCATCCTGACGGGGAGCAGTACTTC.

This clone appeared a few times. This chain uses TRBV18 with TRBJ1-2; TRBD1 agrees at 10 bases. Trimming removed 4 bases from V and 4 bases from J; junction bases left unmatched: 0. Germline CDR1 KGHSH, CDR2 LQKENI. The CDR3 has 13 residues. This chain's CDR3 is CASSRTGGYGYTF. DNA for the CDR3: TGTGCCAGCTCACGGACAGGGGGCTATGGCTACACCTTC.

The chain has TRBV5-6 and TRBJ1-2; D unclear. Trimming left V 0 bases short and J 4 bases short, with 13 bases between. The CDR3 consists of 15 residues. Germline loops: CDR1 SGHDT, CDR2 YYEEEE. CDR3 residues: CASSLEERMSYGYTF. For the CDR3, the DNA is TGTGCCAGCAGCTTGGAGGAGCGGATGAGCTATGGCTACACCTTC.

This sequence joins TRBV7-2 and TRBJ1-6; perhaps TRBD1 as D (6 bases). Trimming left V 11 bases short and J 8 bases short, with 16 bases between. In germline, CDR1 is SGHTA, CDR2 FQGNSA. The CDR3 is 13 residues long. This CDR3 reads CASREGGYSPLHF. In nucleotides, the CDR3 is TGTGCCTCCAGGGAAGGGGGATATTCACCCCTCCACTTT.

The chain couples TRBV30 to TRBJ1-5; 7 nucleotides line up with TRBD1. Germline CDR1 and CDR2: GTSNPN and SVGIG (reference sequence). V gave up 2 bases and J gave up 4 bases; unmatched junction bases: 5. The CDR3 contains 14 residues. CDR3: CAWSKGAANQPQHF. For the CDR3, the DNA is TGTGCCTGGAGTAAGGGGGCCGCAAATCAGCCCCAGCATTTT.

The CDR3 reads CASSSQGASGNTIYF. The CDR3 region has the DNA TGTGCCAGCAGCTCACAGGGGGCGTCTGGAAACACCATATATTTT. The chain combines TRBV5-4 with TRBJ1-3, with TRBD1 matching 9 bases. The CDR3 is made up of 15 amino acids. CDR1 SGHNT and CDR2 YYREEE come from the germline V gene (reference sequence). With 3 bases clipped from V and 1 base from J, the junction kept 2 bases outside the gene matches.

This clone was seen more than once but under ten times. The chain carries TRBV5-8 and TRBJ2-7; TRBD1 matches 7 bases. Looked up from germline, CDR1 is SGHTS and CDR2 is YDEGEE. The CDR3 has 14 amino acids. V dropped 4 bases and J dropped 2; count of bases not matched to a gene: 6. CDR3 sequence reads: CASSLQGVPYEQYF. In DNA, the CDR3 is TGTGCCAGCAGCCTCCAGGGGGTTCCCTACGAGCAGTACTTC.

The J gene is TRBJ1-2, the V gene TRBV12-3 or TRBV12-4; TRBD1 is a possible D gene (5 bases). Trimming pared 7 bases from V and 6 bases from J, leaving 9 bases between. The CDR3 length is 11 residues. DNA for the CDR3: TGTGCCAGCACCGGGGGGGATGGCTACACCTTC. Its protein product is CASTGGDGYTF.

The chain has TRBV29-1 and TRBJ1-3; D possibly corresponds to TRBD1 (6 bases). Germline V lookup: CDR1 SQVTM, CDR2 ANQGSEA. There are 14 residues in the CDR3. Trimming stripped 6 bases from V and 7 bases from J, with 19 bases between. The CDR3: CSVGLGGLRNTIYF. The CDR3 DNA sequence: TGCAGCGTCGGGCTGGGGGGGCTTCGGAACACCATATATTTT.

V is TRBV19 and J is TRBJ1-1, with D possibly being TRBD1 (5 bases). Germline loops: CDR1 LNHDA, CDR2 SQIVND (reference sequence). The ends were cut back, 3 bases at V and 9 bases at J, with 20 bases in the middle. This CDR3 contains 15 residues. CDR3 in DNA: TGTGCCAGTAGTATGCGGGGCAGGCGCGTCCTTAAAGCTTTCTTT. It codes for CASSMRGRRVLKAFF.

The J gene is TRBJ1-5, the V gene TRBV19; TRBD1 matches 8 bases. The V gene's germline CDR1 is LNHDA and CDR2 SQIVND (reference sequence). J gave up 3 bases and V 9 bases, and 16 bases lay outside the gene matches. CDR3 length: 17 residues. The CDR3 sequence is CASRTGTSVWPNQPQHF. DNA for the CDR3: TGTGCCAGCAGGACAGGGACGAGTGTGTGGCCCAATCAGCCCCAGCATTTT.

CDR3 loop: CASSPGPGGHTEAFF. The CDR3 DNA follows: TGTGCCAGCAGCCCAGGACCAGGGGGCCACACTGAAGCTTTCTTT. The rearrangement links TRBV11-3 to TRBJ1-1; 8 bases align to TRBD1. The CDR3 consists of 15 residues. The junction had 8 bases not matched to a gene; V was cut back by 5 bases and J by 3 bases. Germline values: CDR1 SGHNT, CDR2 YENEEA. Using reference TRBV11-3 and TRBJ1-1 for the parts outside the CDR3, the full variable domain is EAGVVQSPRYKIIEKKQPVAFWCNPISGHNTLYWYLQNLGQGPELLIRYENEEAVDDSQLPKDRFSAERLKGVDSTLKIQPAELGDSAVYLCASSPGPGGHTEAFFGQGTRLTVV.

V usage is TRBV30 and J usage is TRBJ2-6; D not certain. The V end lost 8 bases, the J end lost 1 base, and 12 bases lay between the germline ends. This CDR3 has 14 residues. Germline-derived CDR1 and CDR2 are GTSNPN and SVGIG (reference sequence). DNA of the CDR3: TGTGCCGCCCTCCCTCAGTCTGGGGCCAACGTCCTGACTTTC. Translation: CAALPQSGANVLTF.

The chain recombines TRBV4-1 with TRBJ2-7, with 8 bases matching TRBD1. Germline V lookup: CDR1 MGHRA, CDR2 YSYEKL. The CDR3 runs 14 residues. V lost 2 bases and J lost 3; bases outside the gene matches: 3. CDR3 in amino acids: CASSQRTGSYEQYF. The CDR3, as DNA: TGCGCCAGCAGCCAACGGACAGGGAGCTACGAGCAGTACTTC.

V and J are TRBV5-5 and TRBJ2-3, with a tentative D call TRBD2 (5 bases). The length of the CDR3 is 15 residues. The V end lost 0 bases, the J end lost 2 bases, and 10 bases lay between the germline ends. CDR1 SGHKS and CDR2 YYEKEE come from the germline V gene (reference sequence). CDR3 sequence reads: CASSLGAALTDTQYF. DNA for the CDR3: TGTGCCAGCAGCTTGGGAGCGGCGCTCACAGATACGCAGTATTTT.

The J gene is TRBJ1-1, the V gene TRBV18, with D unresolved. CDR3 size: 13 residues. Germline V CDR1 and CDR2: KGHSH, LQKENI. V was trimmed by 2 bases and J by 1 base, leaving 5 bases between them. In DNA, the CDR3 is TGTGCCAGCTCACCAGTCTCGAACACTGAAGCTTTCTTT. As protein: CASSPVSNTEAFF.

This chain links TRBV5-8 with TRBJ2-7, with D maybe TRBD1 (6 bases). Germline CDR1 is SGHTS and CDR2 is YDEGEE. V was clipped by 7 bases and J by 6 bases, with 17 bases between them. The CDR3 is 13 residues long. This chain's CDR3 is CASRQAWGSEQYF. For the CDR3, the DNA is TGTGCCAGCCGACAGGCGTGGGGTAGCGAGCAGTACTTC.

This clone was counted a single time. CDR3 nucleotide sequence: TGCGCCAGCAGCCCAAGCGGTTCTAGCACAGATACGCAGTATTTT. Amino acid sequence: CASSPSGSSTDTQYF. The chain has TRBV5-1 and TRBJ2-3, with TRBD2 as a possible D gene (5 bases). Germline-derived CDR1 and CDR2 are SGHRS and YFSETQ. This CDR3 spans 15 amino acids. The V end lost 4 bases, the J end lost 0 bases, and 12 bases lay between the germline ends.

V usage is TRBV19 and J usage is TRBJ2-3; D perhaps matches TRBD2 (5 bases). Trimming took off 5 bases at V and 1 base at J, with 16 bases between the two ends. Germline-derived CDR1 and CDR2 are LNHDA and SQIVND (reference sequence). The CDR3 contains 16 residues. CDR3 sequence: CASSARASGGTDTQYF. In nucleotides, the CDR3 is TGTGCCAGTAGTGCCCGAGCGTCCGGGGGCACAGATACGCAGTATTTT.